This entry is about one T cell receptor (beta chain). Antigen: not known. These data come from a study of T cells expressing NK-cell markers. Overall study context: Source material for TCR beta repertoires consisted of sorted CD3+CD56+NKG2C+, CD3+CD56+NKG2C- and CD3+CD56-NKG2C+ T cells.

Per germline, CDR1 MNHEY and CDR2 SMNVEV (reference sequence). The CDR3 extends over 15 amino acids. Overall study results and limits: Five to seven of the donors carried dominant NKG2C+ clonotypes that took up roughly 1.0-7.0% of their CD8+ T cells.

TCRdb reprocessed the 5' RACE reads and keeps a single row for each CDR3 protein, giving no DNA. The ten top clones account for roughly 12%, within a sample of 130,000 to 150,000 distinct CDR3 sequences. This chain links TRBV27 with TRBJ2-1. This TCR was sampled from a young man in good health. Sequenced material: blood T cells: a sorted CD56 or NKG2C T cell subset, CD4+ or CD8+ T cells, or bulk PBMC T cells (not recorded which). CDR3 sequence reads: CASSSSGSPYNEQFF.